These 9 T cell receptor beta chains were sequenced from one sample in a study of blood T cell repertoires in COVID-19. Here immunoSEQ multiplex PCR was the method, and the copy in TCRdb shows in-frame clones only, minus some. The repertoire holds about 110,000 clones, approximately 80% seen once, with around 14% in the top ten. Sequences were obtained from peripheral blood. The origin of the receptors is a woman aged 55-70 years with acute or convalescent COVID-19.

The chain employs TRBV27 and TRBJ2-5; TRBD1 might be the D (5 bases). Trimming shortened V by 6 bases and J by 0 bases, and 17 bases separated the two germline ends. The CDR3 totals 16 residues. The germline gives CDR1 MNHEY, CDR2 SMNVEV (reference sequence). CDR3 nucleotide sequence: TGTGCCAGCAGAGACTCCACAGGAACAAACCAAGAGACCCAGTACTTC. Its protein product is CASRDSTGTNQETQYF.

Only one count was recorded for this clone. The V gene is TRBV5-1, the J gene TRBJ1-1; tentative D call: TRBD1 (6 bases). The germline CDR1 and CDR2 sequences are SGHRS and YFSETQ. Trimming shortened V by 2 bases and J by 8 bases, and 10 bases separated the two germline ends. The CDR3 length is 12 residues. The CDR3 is CASSLTRGEAFF. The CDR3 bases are TGCGCCAGCAGCTTAACCAGGGGAGAAGCTTTCTTT.

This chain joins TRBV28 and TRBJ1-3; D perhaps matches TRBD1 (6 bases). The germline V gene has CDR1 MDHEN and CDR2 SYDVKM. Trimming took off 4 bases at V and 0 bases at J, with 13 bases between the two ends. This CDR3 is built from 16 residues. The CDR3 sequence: CASSSGQFSSGNTIYF. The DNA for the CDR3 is TGTGCCAGCAGTTCAGGACAGTTTAGCTCTGGAAACACCATATATTTT.

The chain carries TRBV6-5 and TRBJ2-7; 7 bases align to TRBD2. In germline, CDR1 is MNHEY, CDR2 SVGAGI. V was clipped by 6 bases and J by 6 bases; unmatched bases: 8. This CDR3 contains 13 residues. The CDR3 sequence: CASSLRLAVEQYF. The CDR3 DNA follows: TGTGCCAGCAGCCTACGACTAGCCGTCGAGCAGTACTTC.

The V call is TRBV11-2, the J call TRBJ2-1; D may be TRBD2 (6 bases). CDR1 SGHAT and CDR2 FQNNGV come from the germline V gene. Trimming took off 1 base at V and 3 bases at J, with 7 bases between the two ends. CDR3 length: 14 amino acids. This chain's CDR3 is CASSLAGDYNEQFF. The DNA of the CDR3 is TGTGCCAGCAGCTTAGCGGGAGACTACAATGAGCAGTTCTTC.

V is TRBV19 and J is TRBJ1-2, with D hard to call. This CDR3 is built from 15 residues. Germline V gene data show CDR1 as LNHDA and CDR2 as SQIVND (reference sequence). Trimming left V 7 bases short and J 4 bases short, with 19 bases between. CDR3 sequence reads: CASTSQAIGSYGYTF. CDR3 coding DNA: TGTGCCAGTACCTCCCAGGCTATCGGGAGCTATGGCTACACCTTC. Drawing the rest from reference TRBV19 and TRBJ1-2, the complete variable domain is DGGITQSPKYLFRKEGQNVTLSCEQNLNHDAMYWYRQDPGQGLRLIYYSQIVNDFQKGDIAEGYSVSREKKESFPLTVTSAQKNPTAFYLCASTSQAIGSYGYTFGSGTRLTVV.

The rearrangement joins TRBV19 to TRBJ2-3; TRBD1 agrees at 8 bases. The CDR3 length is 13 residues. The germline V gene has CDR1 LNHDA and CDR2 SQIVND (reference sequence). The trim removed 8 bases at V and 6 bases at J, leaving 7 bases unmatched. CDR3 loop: CASSDRAGDTQYF. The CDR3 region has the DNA TGTGCCAGTTCGGACAGGGCCGGGGATACGCAGTATTTT.

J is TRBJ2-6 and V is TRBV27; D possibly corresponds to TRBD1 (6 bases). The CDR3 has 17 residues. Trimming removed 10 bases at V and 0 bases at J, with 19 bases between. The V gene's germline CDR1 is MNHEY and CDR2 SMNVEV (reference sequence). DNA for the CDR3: TGTGCCACGTCGGGACATTTAGGAAGCTCTGGGGCCAACGTCCTGACTTTC. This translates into CATSGHLGSSGANVLTF.

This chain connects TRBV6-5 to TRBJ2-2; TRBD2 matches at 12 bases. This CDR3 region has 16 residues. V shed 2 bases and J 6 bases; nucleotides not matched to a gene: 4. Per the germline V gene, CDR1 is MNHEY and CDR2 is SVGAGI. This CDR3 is CASSYPSGRAAGELFF. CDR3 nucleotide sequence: TGTGCCAGCAGTTACCCTAGCGGGAGGGCCGCCGGGGAGCTGTTTTTT.